This T cell receptor (beta chain) came from a study of cytomegalovirus exposure and HLA in healthy donors. Study overall: Unique TCRs from HLA-typed donors, some 85 million of them, were held in an early data release. Study observations and caveats: What a later analysis reportedly showed was that an Asian-associated ancestry cluster had fewer N-insertions than the approximately 700-donor mean. Among TCR beta chains, those listed as cytomegalovirus-associated numbered some 170.

The CDR3 is made up of 16 amino acids. Looked up from germline, CDR1 is LGHNA and CDR2 is YNFKEQ. For this clone: The antigen is unknown.

The PCR contained 60 Vbeta and 13 Jbeta primers. The assay was immunoSEQ multiplex PCR, and TCRdb's table has in-frame clones only and misses some. The sample records about 180,000 clones, roughly three quarters being singletons. The chain uses TRBV4-2 and TRBJ2-5; no reliable D call. The J call is in doubt because the DNA end fits TRBJ2-7 better. Sequences were obtained from PBMCs. The sequence derives from a woman in her 30s in good health and CMV-seropositive. The DNA for the CDR3 is TGTGCCAGCAGCCAAGAACGCTCACTTAGCTCCTACGAGCAGTACTTC. This encodes CASSQERSLSSYEQYF.